This T cell receptor (beta chain) came from a study of cytomegalovirus exposure and HLA in healthy donors (dated by TCRdb to the late 2010s). Background for the entire study: An earlier analysis of several hundred of the donors reported under 300 Gb of sequence data and 95 million to 120 million unique TCR beta sequences obtained from about 179 million T cells. Approximately 330 gigabases of sequencing data and approximately 91 million unique TCR sequences made up an early release that covered 500 to 700 HLA-typed donors. Of the roughly 400 genotyped donors, 65% to 90% fell in the genetic ancestry cluster associated with self-reported Caucasian donors. The study aimed to test whether signatures of past pathogen exposure could be identified by cataloging public T cell receptors. The study profiled the T cell repertoires of 666 subjects by immunosequencing and related them to cytomegalovirus serostatus. Besides the first cohort of under 700 subjects, a separate validation cohort made up of 120 different subjects was used. The study combined high-throughput TCR immunosequencing, statistical association of individual TCRs with disease status, and machine learning to predict cytomegalovirus infection status. To study patterns of TCR occurrence, a later analysis re-analyzed previously published TCR beta repertoires from 550 to 800 donors and added high-resolution HLA genotyping. In the later analysis, no new phenotypic data were used to find candidate immune exposures; instead, reliance was placed on TCR beta sequences and their occurrence across donors. In an earlier analysis of 500 to 650 of the donors, high-throughput TCR beta sequencing was used to judge whether each TCR beta V gene segment behaved as functional or pseudogenic. Alongside the repertoire data, information on donor age, sex, ethnicity and CMV serostatus was compiled. Genome-wide SNP genotypes for about three fifths of the roughly 670 donors were used in a later genetic analysis, which treated that subset as a discovery cohort. Every repertoire in the discovery cohort had been generated on one and the same sequencing platform. Class I and class II HLA loci were covered by the typing at four-digit resolution. The number of typed donors differed by locus: about 620-630 for A, B, C, DRB1 and DQB1; some 500 for DQA1; approximately 610 for DPA1; and roughly 490 for DPB1. Five DR-DQ haplotypes were handled as single units for association and clustering because linkage in the cohort was strong. Across some 400 genotyped donors of the cohort, an average of approximately 240,000 unique TCR beta nucleotide sequences per donor were sequenced, and 15% to 20% of those sequences were non-productive. What the work shows at the level of the full study, not this receptor alone: Compared with equally common non-associated chains, HLA-associated TCR beta chains in a later analysis were more clonally expanded and had lower generation probabilities. A total of 150 or so TCR beta chains were listed by the study as associated with cytomegalovirus. Roughly uniform sequencing depth across donors was assumed in presence/absence analyses, although this assumption may not hold. A later analysis found that most CMV-associated TCR beta chains appeared HLA-restricted, with HLA associations seemingly driven largely by CMV exposure. Some IMGT-functional V segments, including TRBV6-2 and TRBV6-3, could not be distinguished by the 87-base-pair reads and were therefore excluded. In this cohort, only TCR beta chains were sequenced, and detectable features were limited by the absence of alpha or paired-chain data. The authors suggested that the approach could potentially be extended to other disease states and immunological phenotypes. A further reported finding was that TCR beta sequences accurately predicted the HLA-A and HLA-B alleles for most subjects in the first cohort. Because HLA typing was missing for some donors at each locus, association tests included only the typed subset. Broadly in line with IMGT annotations, most TCR beta V segments showed up in productive rearrangements about 90% or about 30% of the time in an earlier analysis of some 590 of the donors. A later analysis associated 15,000 to 20,000 TCR beta sequences with specific HLA alleles at a false discovery rate of 0.05. Correlated functional status among segregating V segments might be attributable to linkage disequilibrium, but an unknown experimental factor could not be ruled out. Cytomegalovirus status was reported to be diagnosed by the classifier with high specificity and sensitivity in both the original and validation cohorts. A later genetic analysis reported fewer N-insertions in productive TCRs among donors in an Asian-associated ancestry cluster than the 666-donor mean. Approximately 18 rarely observed V segments, including chromosome 9 orphons, were excluded from the earlier analysis of some 590 of the donors because counts were too low. An association between a missense DCLRE1C variant and V-gene and J-gene trimming of TCR beta chains was found in a later genetic analysis and replicated in an independent cohort. A cluster of highly shared sequence variants was judged likely to represent a technical artifact of the sequencing pipeline. The only immune exposure information available for the cohort was CMV serostatus. Most TCR sequences were seen in very few donors, while some public TCRs were found in many individuals. When HLA alleles, especially DR and DQ, strongly co-occurred, attributing TCR associations to individual alleles was difficult. According to a later analysis, parvovirus B19, influenza, CMV and Epstein-Barr virus appeared linked to several top co-occurrence clusters. Three of the identified cytomegalovirus-associated TCR beta chains were confirmed in vitro to be specific for cytomegalovirus antigens. A later analysis found that TCR association rates varied across HLA loci, with DRB1 alleles showing the most associated TCRs and HLA-C alleles the fewest.

The germline V gene specifies SGDLS as CDR1 and YYNGEE as CDR2. The CDR3, from cysteine to phenylalanine, totals 17 residues. Only the CDR3 region is kept as DNA, spanning 51 bases read in frame from base 1. V is cut back by 0 bases and J by 3 bases, with 5 bases in the junction unmatched. The library was produced with the immunoSEQ multiplex PCR assay. For the multiplex PCR, a mixture combining 60 forward primers for TCR Vbeta segments and 13 reverse primers for TCR Jbeta segments was used. The CDR3 region of rearranged TCR beta genes was amplified from genomic DNA with a multiplex PCR assay. The amplified TCR beta libraries were sequenced on the Illumina HiSeq System as 87-base-pair reads. Per the original workflow: A later analysis tallied around 82 million unique TCR beta chains across the approximately 670 repertoires, and approximately 12 million of those chains were shared by two or more donors. Raw reads were error-corrected and collapsed into unique sequences with a nearest-neighbor algorithm that merged closely related sequences to remove PCR and sequencing errors. Alignment of CDR3 sequences to IMGT reference sequences was used to assign V, D and J gene segments. For a sequence to be retained, a match of at least six nucleotides was required to both a V gene segment and a J gene segment. A rearrangement was called productive if the CDR3 had no stop codons and remained in frame with V and J, and every other rearrangement was called non-productive. CDR3 was defined by IMGT convention, running from the second conserved V-encoded cysteine to the conserved J-encoded phenylalanine. The earlier analysis of fewer than 750 of the donors excluded sequences that lacked an unambiguous match to a single V gene segment. An earlier analysis of 500 to 700 of the donors classified V segments as functional when productive rearrangements were above 56.7% and as segregating when the standard deviation between donors was above 5%. A statistical classification framework was built for diagnosing cytomegalovirus status from the catalog of TCR beta chain sequences. A later analysis assigned V and J genes by comparing TCR nucleotide sequences with IMGT/GENE-DB human TR gene sequences. A later analysis assigned CDR3 sequences and most-parsimonious VDJ recombination scenarios with the TCRdist pipeline. In a later analysis, each TCR beta chain was defined by its CDR3 amino acid sequence together with its V-gene family, and reads without a unique V-gene family were excluded. In a later analysis, some 600 highly shared, low-generation-probability nucleotide sequences were removed to address suspected cross-contamination and a sequencing artifact. In a later analysis, a clonal expansion index for each public chain was calculated from normalized within-repertoire ranks of inferred template counts. In a later analysis, generation probabilities were computed with a VDJ recombination model fitted to out-of-frame rearrangements, and the resulting probabilities were checked against IGoR. In a later analysis, TCR-TCR, TCR-HLA and TCR-CMV co-occurrence was scored with hypergeometric tests, and a repertoire-size bias correction was applied to TCR pairs. False discovery rates were estimated in a later analysis by permuting HLA or CMV assignments 20 times. In a later analysis, co-occurring TCRs were grouped with DBSCAN, and TCRdist sequence similarity was added when clustering was performed within HLA-allele-positive subsets. For co-occurrence clustering, repertoires with fewer than 30,000 or more than 120,000 public chains were excluded, along with four to six repertoires with anomalous nucleotide sharing. The immuneACCESS repertoire file appears here via TCRdb, limited to in-frame rearrangements. These files lack a portion of the clones; in checked studies, under half of the deficit traces to unresolved V genes, and the cause of the others is not known. For V, J and clone size, that table is used; D and trimming come from the DNA. For this sample there are about 190,000 clones; approximately 77% appear just once. Around 3.5% of the sample belongs to the ten largest clones.

The cohort was made up of 650 to 700 healthy bone marrow donors. Cohort members were all nominally healthy when sampled, although unrecorded immune exposures were likely present. The donor tested CMV seropositive, placing the donor among the 250 to 300 seropositive members of the cohort. A peripheral blood sample was collected from each donor, and TCR beta sequencing was performed on peripheral blood mononuclear cells. Genomic DNA extraction from the blood cell samples was performed with the Qiagen DNeasy Blood Extraction Kit. As regards this clone: Its binding antigen is unknown. Within one base of it there is no much larger clone, and no base qualities were kept.

The source material was PBMCs. This clonotype was sampled from a man aged 35 to 55 in good health and CMV-seropositive. The chain couples TRBV9 to TRBJ2-1, and TRBD2 matches 11 of the central bases. CDR3 reads: CASSVEPTSGSYNEQFF. The nucleotide sequence reads TGTGCCAGCAGCGTAGAGCCAACTAGCGGGAGCTACAATGAGCAGTTCTTC. With all but the CDR3 taken from the reference TRBV9 and TRBJ2-1 genes, the full variable domain is: DSGVTQTPKHLITATGQRVTLRCSPRSGDLSVYWYQQSLDQGLQFLIQYYNGEERAKGNILERFSAQQFPDLHSELNLSSLELGDSALYFCASSVEPTSGSYNEQFFGPGTRLTVL.